This T cell receptor (beta chain) was found in a study of CD8 T cells in Susac syndrome (dated by TCRdb to 2018 to 2020). A note on the overall study: Whether CD8+ T cell activation and differentiation in Susac syndrome was antigen driven was tested using repertoire sequencing.

RNA was extracted with the RNeasy kit and about 0.45 to 1 ug was reverse transcribed using random hexamers. TCR beta CDR3 regions were amplified with the immunoSEQ multiplex PCR assay covering 54 Vbeta and 13 Jbeta segments. PCR amplification bias was corrected by using a synthetic template baseline for primer optimization and computational correction. In the source study's methods: Reads were annotated to V, D and J genes per IMGT and analyzed with immunoSEQ Analyzer, keeping only productive sequences. To calculate clonality, Shannon entropy was normalized by log2 of the number of productive unique sequences and then subtracted from one. Public and private clones were assessed among the 100 most prevalent clones of each patient and control. Susac-specific clones were defined as absent from healthy and MS cohorts, 850 to 1,300 published viral clones and other ImmuneACCESS disease sequences. Using fastp trimming at Q25 and MiXCR clonotype assembly, TCRdb reanalyzed the public sequencing data and kept in-frame beta chains. Entries that share a CDR3 protein sequence are merged under the most common genes and DNA. The V and J calls and clone size are TCRdb's, not the authors'. This sample gives 110,000 or so distinct CDR3 sequences in total; 94% of them show up just once. In total, the top ten clones hold more than 0.095% of the sample.

Peripheral blood CD8+ and CD4+ T cells from healthy donors, Susac syndrome patients and multiple sclerosis patients were profiled by high-throughput TCR beta sequencing. The healthy donors served as controls matched for age and sex. CD8+ TEMRA cells were enriched by FACS, while bulk CD8+ and CD4+ T cells were purified by magnetic negative isolation. Blood was drawn into EDTA tubes, processed within 24 hours, and PBMCs were isolated by density gradient centrifugation. PBMCs intended for TCR sequencing were frozen in liquid nitrogen and were later thawed in a 37 degrees C water bath. The sorted or isolated CD4+, CD8+ and CD8+ TEMRA cells had a purity of 90% or higher. The germline ends are 15 bases apart after V is trimmed by 5 bases and J by 4 bases. CDR1 is given as SGHTA and CDR2 as FQGNSA, both from the germline V gene. Its CDR3 holds 14 amino acids, cysteine through phenylalanine. Left in the record is the CDR3 DNA by itself, 42 bases read in frame from the first base.

Points on this clonotype: The antigen it recognizes is unknown. No much larger clone is present one base from it, and per-base qualities are unavailable.

Results the study describes overall, beyond this receptor: The TCR sequencing and HLA analysis was acknowledged to have included a relatively small number of individuals.

The sequence links TRBV7-2 to TRBJ2-7; no confident D gene assignment can be made. The source is a human donor in good health. The sample was CD4+ T cells from PBMCs. The DNA sequence is given as TGTGCCAGCAGCACAAAGTCGGGTCCATACGAGCAGTACTTC. Its translation is CASSTKSGPYEQYF.